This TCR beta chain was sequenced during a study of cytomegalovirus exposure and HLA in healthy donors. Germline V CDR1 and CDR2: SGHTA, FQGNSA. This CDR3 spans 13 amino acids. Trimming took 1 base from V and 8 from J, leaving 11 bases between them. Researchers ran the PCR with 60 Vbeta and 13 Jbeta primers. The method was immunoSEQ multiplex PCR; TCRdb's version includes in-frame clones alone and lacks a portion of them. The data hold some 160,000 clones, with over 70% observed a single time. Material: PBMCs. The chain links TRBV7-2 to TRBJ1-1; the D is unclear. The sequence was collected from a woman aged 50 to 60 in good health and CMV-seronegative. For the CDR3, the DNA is TGTGCCAGCAGCTTAGGAAAAGGCGGGGAAGCTTTCTTT. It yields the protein CASSLGKGGEAFF.